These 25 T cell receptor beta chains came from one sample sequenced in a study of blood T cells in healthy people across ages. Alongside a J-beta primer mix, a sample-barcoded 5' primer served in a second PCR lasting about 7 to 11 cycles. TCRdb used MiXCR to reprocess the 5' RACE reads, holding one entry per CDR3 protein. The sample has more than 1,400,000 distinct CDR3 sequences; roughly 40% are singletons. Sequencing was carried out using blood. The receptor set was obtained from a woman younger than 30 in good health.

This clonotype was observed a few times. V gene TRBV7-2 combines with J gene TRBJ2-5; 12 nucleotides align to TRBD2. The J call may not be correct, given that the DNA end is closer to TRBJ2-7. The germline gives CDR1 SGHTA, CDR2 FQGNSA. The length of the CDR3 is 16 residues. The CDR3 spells CASSGYGLAGSREQYF. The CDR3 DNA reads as TGTGCCAGCAGCGGCTACGGACTAGCGGGGTCCCGCGAGCAGTACTTC.

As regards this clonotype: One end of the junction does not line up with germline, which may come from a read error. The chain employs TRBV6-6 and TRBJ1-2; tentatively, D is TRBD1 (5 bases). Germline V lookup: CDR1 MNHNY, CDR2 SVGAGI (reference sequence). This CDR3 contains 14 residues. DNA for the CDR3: TGTGCCAACAGTTACGGGGGAGAGGACTATGGCTACACCTTC. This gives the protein CANSYGGEDYGYTF.

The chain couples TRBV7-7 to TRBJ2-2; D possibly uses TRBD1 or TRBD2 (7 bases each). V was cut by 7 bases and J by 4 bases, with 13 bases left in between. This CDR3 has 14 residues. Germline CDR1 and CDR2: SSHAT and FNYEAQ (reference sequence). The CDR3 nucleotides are TGTGCCAGCACCCAGGGGGGGGCCACCGGGGAGCTGTTTTTT. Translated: CASTQGGATGELFF.

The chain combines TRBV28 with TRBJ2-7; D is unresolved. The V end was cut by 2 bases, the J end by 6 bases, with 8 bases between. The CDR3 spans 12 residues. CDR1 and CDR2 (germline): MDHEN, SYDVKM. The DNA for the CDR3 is TGTGCCAGCAGTTTAAATCCCACCGAGCAGTACTTC. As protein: CASSLNPTEQYF.

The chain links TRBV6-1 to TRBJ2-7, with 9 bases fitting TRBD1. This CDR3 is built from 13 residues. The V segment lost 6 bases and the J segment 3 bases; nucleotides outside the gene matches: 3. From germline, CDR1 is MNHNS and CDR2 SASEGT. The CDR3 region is CASRAGQGYEQYF. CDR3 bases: TGTGCCAGCAGGGCGGGACAGGGCTACGAGCAGTACTTC.

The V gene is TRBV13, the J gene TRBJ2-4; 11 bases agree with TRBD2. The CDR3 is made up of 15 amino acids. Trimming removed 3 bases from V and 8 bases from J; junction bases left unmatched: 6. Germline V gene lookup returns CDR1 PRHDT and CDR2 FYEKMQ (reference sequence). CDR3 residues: CASSLGLAGGHIQYF. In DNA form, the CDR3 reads TGTGCCAGCAGCTTGGGGCTAGCGGGAGGACACATTCAGTACTTC.

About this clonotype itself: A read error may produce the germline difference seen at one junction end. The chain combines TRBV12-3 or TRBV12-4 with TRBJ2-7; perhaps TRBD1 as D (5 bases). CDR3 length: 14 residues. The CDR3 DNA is TGTGCCGGCAGCAGACAGTATAGCTCCTACGAGCAGTACTTC. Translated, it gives CAGSRQYSSYEQYF.

The CDR3: CSAGRTLGGAEQYF. CDR3 DNA: TGCAGTGCGGGTAGGACACTTGGGGGGGCGGAGCAGTACTTC. J is TRBJ2-7 and V is TRBV20-1; D is possibly TRBD2 (7 bases). Germline-derived CDR1 and CDR2 are DFQATT and SNEGSKA (reference sequence). The V end was cut by 6 bases, the J end by 7 bases, with 22 bases between. This CDR3 region has 14 residues.

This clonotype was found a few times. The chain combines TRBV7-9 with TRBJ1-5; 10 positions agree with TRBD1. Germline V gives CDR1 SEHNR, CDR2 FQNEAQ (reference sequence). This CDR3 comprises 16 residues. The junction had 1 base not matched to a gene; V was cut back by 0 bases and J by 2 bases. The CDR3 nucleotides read TGTGCCAGCAGCTTAGCGGGGACAGGGGGCAATCAGCCCCAGCATTTT. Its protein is CASSLAGTGGNQPQHF.

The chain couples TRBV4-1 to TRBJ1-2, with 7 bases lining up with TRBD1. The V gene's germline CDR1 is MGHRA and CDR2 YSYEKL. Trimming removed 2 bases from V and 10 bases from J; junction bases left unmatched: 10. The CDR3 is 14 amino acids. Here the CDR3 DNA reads TGCGCCAGCAGCCAATCCCAGACAGGGTTAAACTACACCTTC. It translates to CASSQSQTGLNYTF.

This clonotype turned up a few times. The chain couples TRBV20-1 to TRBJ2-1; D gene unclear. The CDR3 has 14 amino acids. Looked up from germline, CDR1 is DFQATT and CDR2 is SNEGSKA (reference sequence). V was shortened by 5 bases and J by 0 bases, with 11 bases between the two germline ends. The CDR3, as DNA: TGCAGTGCTCCCCCAGCGAACTCCTACAATGAGCAGTTCTTC. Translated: CSAPPANSYNEQFF.

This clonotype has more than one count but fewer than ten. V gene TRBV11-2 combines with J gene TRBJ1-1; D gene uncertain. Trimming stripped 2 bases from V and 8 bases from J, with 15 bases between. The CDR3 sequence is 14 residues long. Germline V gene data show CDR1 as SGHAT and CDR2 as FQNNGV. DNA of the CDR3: TGTGCCAGCAGCTTACCCCCTTTAAGCGGGGAAGCTTTCTTT. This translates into CASSLPPLSGEAFF.

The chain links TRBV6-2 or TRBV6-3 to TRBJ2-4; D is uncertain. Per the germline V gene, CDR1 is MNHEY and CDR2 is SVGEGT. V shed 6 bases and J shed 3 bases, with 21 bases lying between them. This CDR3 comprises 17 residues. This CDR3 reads CASSPMIEDRGKNIQYF. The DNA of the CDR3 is TGTGCCAGCAGCCCCATGATCGAAGATCGCGGCAAAAACATTCAGTACTTC.

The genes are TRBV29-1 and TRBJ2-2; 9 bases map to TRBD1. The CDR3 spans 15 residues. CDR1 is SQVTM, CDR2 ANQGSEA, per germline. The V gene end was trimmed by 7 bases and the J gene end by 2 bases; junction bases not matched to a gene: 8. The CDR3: CSGLRTGVNTGELFF. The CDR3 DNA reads TGCAGCGGGCTTAGGACAGGGGTAAACACCGGGGAGCTGTTTTTT.

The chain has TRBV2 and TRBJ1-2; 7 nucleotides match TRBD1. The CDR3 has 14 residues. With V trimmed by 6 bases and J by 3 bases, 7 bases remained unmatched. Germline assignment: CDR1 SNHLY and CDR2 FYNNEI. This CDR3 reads CASRATGMDYGYTF. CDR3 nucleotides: TGTGCCAGCAGGGCGACAGGGATGGACTATGGCTACACCTTC.

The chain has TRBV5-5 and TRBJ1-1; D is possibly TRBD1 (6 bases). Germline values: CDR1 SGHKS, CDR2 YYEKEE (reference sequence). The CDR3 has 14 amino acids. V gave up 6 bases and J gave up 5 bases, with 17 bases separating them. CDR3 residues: CASTPVGGGTEAFF. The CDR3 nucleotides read TGTGCCAGCACCCCGGTAGGAGGGGGGACTGAAGCTTTCTTT.

DNA of the CDR3: TGTGCCAGCAGTAAAAGCAGGGGGGATGGTTCACCCCTCCACTTT. Translating gives CASSKSRGDGSPLHF. This chain uses TRBV7-2 with TRBJ1-6; 7 bases align to TRBD1. The CDR3 spans 15 residues. CDR1 is SGHTA, CDR2 FQGNSA, per germline. The junction had 11 bases not matched to a gene; V was cut back by 6 bases and J by 9 bases.

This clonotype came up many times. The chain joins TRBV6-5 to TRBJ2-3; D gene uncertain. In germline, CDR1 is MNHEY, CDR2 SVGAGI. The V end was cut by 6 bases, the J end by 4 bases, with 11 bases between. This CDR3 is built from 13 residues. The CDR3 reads CASSPYEPDTQYF. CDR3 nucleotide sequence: TGTGCCAGCAGCCCCTATGAGCCAGATACGCAGTATTTT.

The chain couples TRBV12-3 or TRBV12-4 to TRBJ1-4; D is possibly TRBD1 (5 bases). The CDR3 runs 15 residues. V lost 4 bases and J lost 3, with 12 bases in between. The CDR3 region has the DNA TGTGCCAGCAGTTCCCCGGGGGGATCTAATGAAAAACTGTTTTTT. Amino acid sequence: CASSSPGGSNEKLFF.

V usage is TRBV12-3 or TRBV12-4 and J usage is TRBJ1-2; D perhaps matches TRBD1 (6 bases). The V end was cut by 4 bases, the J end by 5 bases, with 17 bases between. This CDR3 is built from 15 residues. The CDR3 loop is CASSSTGSSFYGYTF. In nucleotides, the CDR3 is TGTGCCAGCAGTTCAACAGGGAGTAGCTTTTATGGCTACACCTTC.

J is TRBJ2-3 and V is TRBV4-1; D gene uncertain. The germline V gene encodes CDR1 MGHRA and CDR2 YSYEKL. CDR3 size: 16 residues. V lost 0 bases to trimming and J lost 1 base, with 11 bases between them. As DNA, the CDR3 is TGCGCCAGCAGCCAAGAATACGGTTGGGGCACAGATACGCAGTATTTT. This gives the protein CASSQEYGWGTDTQYF.

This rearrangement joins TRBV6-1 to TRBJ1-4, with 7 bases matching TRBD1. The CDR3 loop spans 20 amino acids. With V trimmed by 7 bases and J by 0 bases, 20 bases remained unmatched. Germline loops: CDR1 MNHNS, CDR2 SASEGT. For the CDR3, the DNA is TGTGCCAGCACTCATCAGGCCGGGACAGCCCAATTCGCAACTAATGAAAAACTGTTTTTT. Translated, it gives CASTHQAGTAQFATNEKLFF.

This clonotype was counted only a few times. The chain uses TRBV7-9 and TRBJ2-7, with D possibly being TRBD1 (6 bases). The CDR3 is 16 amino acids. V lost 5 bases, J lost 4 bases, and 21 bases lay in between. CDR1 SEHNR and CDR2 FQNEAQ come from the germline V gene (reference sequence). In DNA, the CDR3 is TGTGCCAGCAGCCGTGGATCTACCAGGGGAATATACGAGCAGTACTTC. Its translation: CASSRGSTRGIYEQYF. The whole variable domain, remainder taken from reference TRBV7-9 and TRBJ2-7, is DTGVSQNPRHKITKRGQNVTFRCDPISEHNRLYWYRQTLGQGPEFLTYFQNEAQLEKSRLLSDRFSAERPKGSFSTLEIQRTEQGDSAMYLCASSRGSTRGIYEQYFGPGTRLTVT.

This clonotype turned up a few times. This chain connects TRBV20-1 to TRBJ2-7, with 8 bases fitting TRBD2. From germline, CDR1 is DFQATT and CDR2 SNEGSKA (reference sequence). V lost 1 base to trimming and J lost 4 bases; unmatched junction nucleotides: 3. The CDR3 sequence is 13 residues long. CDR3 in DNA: TGCAGTGCTAGAGTCGCTAGCGGGTACGAGCAGTACTTC. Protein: CSARVASGYEQYF.

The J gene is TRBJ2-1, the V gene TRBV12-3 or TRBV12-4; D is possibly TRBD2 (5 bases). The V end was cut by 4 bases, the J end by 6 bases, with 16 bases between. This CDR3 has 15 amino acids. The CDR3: CASSSPSTAGNEQFF. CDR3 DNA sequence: TGTGCCAGCAGTTCCCCTAGCACCGCCGGCAATGAGCAGTTCTTC.